Described below is a single T cell receptor (beta chain) sequence and its context. This clonotype was seen only a few times. Its antigen is not yet known. Qualities for individual bases were not recorded, and no much larger clone is one base off. TCR beta CDR3 regions were amplified from RNA transcripts. The first round of RT-PCR for the TCR CDR3 was performed with the HTBI primer set and the Qiagen OneStep RT-PCR kit. Libraries were constructed in a second round of multiplex PCR, after which size selection and purification were carried out. The libraries were sequenced on an Illumina HiSeq2000 using paired-end 100 bp reads. The study's processing was this. Raw data were processed with SOAPnuke, discarding reads with adapters, uncalled bases, mean Phred below 15, or no exact constant-primer or identifier match. High-quality paired reads were merged using COPE v1.2.5, and each unique nucleotide sequence was defined as a clonotype. MiTCR v1.1 was used to align the clonotypes against IMGT TRBV, TRBD and TRBJ reference segments. Only V-J combinations with frequency above 0.0001, covering roughly 99% of repertoires, were analysed. A TCS score was defined as the ratio of F50 (clonal expansion) to E x V (chaos), with BLOSUM62-based TCRdist applied between CDR3 peptides within each V-J. Welch's t-statistics and random forest reduced roughly 530 V-J features to 10 to 15, which were used in a naive Bayes classifier (R e1071). TCRdb's own reprocessing of the public reads used fastp at Q25 and MiXCR and kept productive beta chains. Entries that share a CDR3 protein sequence are merged under the most common genes and DNA. The V and J calls and clone size are TCRdb's, not the authors'. This sample lists around 200,000 distinct CDR3 sequences; about 17% were detected once. The top ten clones comprise approximately 40% of the sample.

Graves' hyperthyroidism was defined as stable when no progression to ophthalmopathy occurred over 18 months of follow-up. The hyperthyroidism patients were between 18 and 65 years old and newly diagnosed, with a disease duration of less than 2 months. Patients with uncontrolled infections, other autoimmune diseases, pregnancy or lactation were excluded. Diagnoses were based on clinical symptoms, serum thyroxine and TRAb, thyroid ultrasound and orbital computed tomography. PBMCs were separated from roughly 10 ml of fresh peripheral blood using Ficoll-Paque density gradient centrifugation. Trizol reagent was used to extract total RNA, and RNA quality was then checked on an Agilent 2100 Bioanalyzer. The data were taken from a study of T cells in Graves' hyperthyroidism and ophthalmopathy (dated by TCRdb to the late 2010s). Study-level background: Peripheral blood was sampled at the time of initial diagnosis, prior to any treatment. Once sampling was done, hyperthyroidism patients were given methimazole at a starting dose of 30 mg daily, whereas ophthalmopathy patients were given high-dose intravenous methylprednisolone. The study also compared thyroid tissue and blood T-cell repertoires from 5 to 7 Graves' hyperthyroidism patients. The paper reports TCR Vbeta CDR3 sequencing of about 140 peripheral blood samples: approximately 43 ophthalmopathy, roughly 80 hyperthyroidism and around 17 progressor patients. TCR V-J signatures able to tell the groups apart were searched for in a discovery cohort of some 100 patients, of whom roughly 42 had Graves' ophthalmopathy and roughly 58 had stable Graves' hyperthyroidism. An independent validation cohort of around 19 hyperthyroidism patients and approximately 16 patients who later progressed to ophthalmopathy tested prospective prediction of ophthalmopathy. The approximately 98 discovery patients were randomly divided into training and test sets at a 7:3 ratio.

The investigation overall reported the following: No statistical method was used to fix the sample size in advance, and group allocation was not hidden from the investigators. In cross-validation, a model built on a 13 V-J signature told ophthalmopathy apart from stable hyperthyroidism with under 90% sensitivity and around 81% specificity, and in testing the same model reached 80%/75%. During validation, the model predicted progression to ophthalmopathy a median of about 6.3 months ahead of onset, with roughly 65% sensitivity and less than 85% specificity. Most expanded thyroid clonotypes (frequency above 0.001) were also detected in blood, a finding suggesting that blood repertoires may reflect thyroid immune responses.

V and J are truncated by 0 bases and 3 bases respectively, leaving an intervening sequence of 15 bases. Taken from cysteine to phenylalanine, the CDR3 has 17 residues. Only the CDR3 part of the read is kept: 51 bases, read in frame from the first base. Taken from the germline V gene (reference sequence), the CDR1 and CDR2 loops are LGHDT and YNNKEL. This TCR came from a man between 35 and 55 years old with Graves' hyperthyroidism. The chain is assembled from TRBV3-1 and TRBJ2-1; perhaps TRBD2 is the D gene, with 7 bases matching. The sequenced sample consisted of blood. The nucleotides read TGTGCCAGCAGCCAAGATACGGGGAGGGGGTACTACAATGAGCAGTTCTTC. Translated, it gives CASSQDTGRGYYNEQFF.